This T cell receptor beta chain stems from a study of OX40 agonist ivuxolimab in advanced cancers. In terms of the full investigation: Ivuxolimab was an agonistic, fully human IgG2 monoclonal antibody directed against OX40 (CD134), a costimulatory receptor. The paper describes the monotherapy dose-escalation part (N ≈ 52 patients) of the phase I trial of ivuxolimab. Intravenous ivuxolimab was administered to patients every 2 weeks at six dose levels: 0.01, 0.1, 0.3, 1.5, 3 and 10 mg/kg. Peripheral TCRbeta sequencing aimed to test whether ivuxolimab altered TCR sequence diversity and caused clonal T-cell expansion. Among the 50 to 55 dose-escalation patients, approximately 20 had hepatocellular carcinoma, roughly 15 melanoma, 9 renal cell carcinoma and 9 head and neck cancer. A male proportion of nearly 85% and a mean age of approximately 55 years, ranging from about 23 to 90, were recorded for the dose-escalation cohort. Three dose-escalation patients achieved partial responses, one with hepatocellular carcinoma and two with cutaneous melanoma. Patients were allowed to have had prior anti-PD-1, anti-PD-L1 or anti-CTLA-4 therapy, and 40% of the dose-escalation patients had been treated with checkpoint inhibitors.

With regard to this clone: No antigen is known for it. No base-level quality is on record; no much larger clone is a single base apart.

The paper as a whole reports these results and caveats: Partial responders in the 0.1-3.0 mg/kg groups had among the lowest normalized peripheral clonal expansion, especially among CD8+ T cells. Antigen specificity was not determined for the clonally expanded peripheral T cells. At doses of 0.1 to 3.0 mg/kg, clonal expansion of both CD4+ and CD8+ blood T cells was observed from baseline to week 6. On average, CD8+ T cells showed more expanded clones than CD4+ T cells after ivuxolimab. Low levels of normalized T-cell clonal expansion were also seen in some patients who did not respond.

The trial excluded patients who had a history of autoimmune disease or were on systemic immunosuppression. In every dose cohort, peripheral blood was drawn for TCR sequencing at baseline, cycle 4 day 1, and cycle 7 day 1. The samples were drawn from a first-in-human, open-label, multicenter phase I dose-escalation trial of ivuxolimab. Adults with locally advanced or metastatic head and neck squamous cell, hepatocellular, melanoma or renal cell carcinoma were enrolled in the trial. Before TCR sequencing, CD4+ T cells and CD8+ T cells from peripheral blood were sorted into separate populations. For sequencing of the TCRbeta CDR3 region, genomic DNA was extracted from the sorted cells. The immunoSEQ Assay was used to sequence the TCRbeta CDR3 regions. Imported from immuneACCESS, the table was reduced by TCRdb to in-frame sequences with V and J called. These copies leave out some clones; in studies compared against another copy, an unresolved V gene accounts for under half, and the cause of the remainder is not known. Within this sample are about 46,000 clones, with about 88% of them counted one time only. 12% of the sample comes from the top ten.

The source was CD4+ or CD8+ T cells sorted from blood, collected in a trial of the OX40 agonist ivuxolimab. This TCR was sampled from an adult with an advanced solid tumor such as melanoma, head and neck, liver or kidney cancer.

The nucleotide sequence is given as TGCGCCAGCAGCCCCGAACATTTCCCGAGGTTGAGATTAGCAGATACGCAGTATTTT. Its product reads: CASSPEHFPRLRLADTQYF. The V and J segments used are TRBV4-1 and TRBJ2-3, with the D segment identity uncertain. Measured from the cysteine to the phenylalanine, the CDR3 is 19 residues long. Solely the CDR3 DNA is kept, with 57 bases framed from the first base. V is reduced by 4 bases and J by 4 bases, leaving a spacing of 27 bases between them. Based on the germline V gene, the CDR1 and CDR2 sequences are MGHRA and YSYEKL.